The 20 T cell receptor beta chains given below trace back to one sample, sequenced in a study of T-cell memory formation after mild COVID-19. TCRdb independently ran MiXCR on the 5' RACE reads; one entry per CDR3 protein. The sample gives a few hundred thousand distinct CDR3 sequences, about 10% of which show up once; roughly 3.2% is in the top ten. The specimen was PBMCs or a T cell subset sorted from them (not recorded which). The receptors derive from a man aged 18 to 30 who had mild COVID-19 (a few samples of this study predate the infection). Cell type and time point are not known.

The V call is TRBV25-1, the J call TRBJ1-2, with 7 bases identical to TRBD1. The CDR3 loop spans 14 amino acids. Losses at the gene ends were 6 bases for V and 3 bases for J; bases not matched to a gene: 7. From germline, CDR1 is MGHDK and CDR2 SYGVNS. The DNA for the CDR3 is TGTGCCAGCAGCCAGCCCGGGACAGACTATGGCTACACCTTC. The encoded protein is CASSQPGTDYGYTF.

The chain uses TRBV15 and TRBJ2-2; 7 nucleotides match TRBD2. CDR1 is LNHNV, CDR2 YYDKDF, per germline (reference sequence). The CDR3 totals 18 residues. J was trimmed by 4 bases and V by 4 bases; bases with no gene match: 15. This CDR3 reads CATSTRPGGNEGTGELFF. For the CDR3, the DNA is TGTGCCACCAGCACTCGGCCCGGGGGGAACGAAGGCACCGGGGAGCTGTTTTTT.

This clonotype came up a few times. The J gene is TRBJ2-5, the V gene TRBV24-1; TRBD2 agrees at 9 bases. CDR3 size: 13 residues. Germline values: CDR1 KGHDR, CDR2 SFDVKD. The junction had 9 bases not matched to a gene; V was cut back by 12 bases and J by 5 bases. CDR3 in amino acids: CAAGTSPSETQYF. The CDR3 DNA reads as TGTGCCGCCGGGACTAGCCCCTCGGAGACCCAGTACTTC.

This clonotype has only a few counts. This chain connects TRBV5-1 to TRBJ1-4; TRBD1 matches 8 bases. CDR3 size: 15 residues. Germline lookup yields CDR1 SGHRS and CDR2 YFSETQ. J was trimmed by 7 bases and V by 3 bases; bases with no gene match: 8. DNA of the CDR3: TGCGCCAGCAGCTCGGGGATCCAGGGGGCTGAAAAACTGTTTTTT. It translates to CASSSGIQGAEKLFF.

V gene TRBV7-9 combines with J gene TRBJ2-2; TRBD1 is a possible D gene (7 bases). V lost 5 bases and J lost 4, with 20 bases in between. Germline CDR1 is SEHNR and CDR2 is FQNEAQ (reference sequence). CDR3 length: 17 amino acids. CDR3 DNA: TGTGCCAGCAGCCCCCGCCGGGGGACAGTGTTCACCGGGGAGCTGTTTTTT. This encodes CASSPRRGTVFTGELFF.

The rearrangement uses TRBV29-1 and TRBJ1-1; TRBD1 matches 10 bases. Germline V gene lookup returns CDR1 SQVTM and CDR2 ANQGSEA. This CDR3 has 15 residues. V lost 6 bases to trimming and J lost 4 bases; unmatched junction nucleotides: 11. CDR3 sequence reads: CSVRLTGGPGTEAFF. The CDR3, as DNA: TGCAGCGTACGATTGACAGGGGGCCCGGGCACTGAAGCTTTCTTT.

This clonotype showed up many times. The V call is TRBV7-3, the J call TRBJ1-6; no reliable D call. Trimming shortened V by 5 bases and J by 4 bases, and 6 bases separated the two germline ends. This CDR3 has 13 residues. The germline gives CDR1 SGHTA, CDR2 FQGTGA. The CDR3 coding sequence is TGTGCCAGCAGCCCGGCTTATAATTCACCCCTCCACTTT. Protein sequence: CASSPAYNSPLHF.

This clonotype was detected a few times. The V and J genes are TRBV10-3 and TRBJ1-1, with D possibly matching TRBD1 (6 bases). V gave up 10 bases and J gave up 1 base, with 22 bases separating them. CDR1 ENHRY and CDR2 SYGVKD come from the germline V gene. The CDR3 sequence is 16 residues long. The CDR3 region is CATEYSPGTPNTEAFF. DNA for the CDR3: TGTGCCACCGAATACTCACCCGGGACACCGAACACTGAAGCTTTCTTT.

This clonotype was found many times. The rearrangement links TRBV4-1 to TRBJ1-4; TRBD1 matches 8 bases. The length of the CDR3 is 16 residues. J was trimmed by 8 bases and V by 2 bases; bases with no gene match: 10. Germline values: CDR1 MGHRA, CDR2 YSYEKL. CDR3 region: CASSQRRGQGEEKLFF. The CDR3 DNA sequence: TGCGCCAGCAGCCAACGCCGCGGACAGGGTGAAGAAAAACTGTTTTTT.

This clonotype was seen a few times. The rearrangement uses TRBV20-1 and TRBJ2-7; D is ambiguous. V was trimmed by 4 bases and J by 4 bases, leaving 11 bases between them. Germline-derived CDR1 and CDR2 are DFQATT and SNEGSKA (reference sequence). The CDR3 spans 12 residues. Written as DNA, the CDR3 is TGCAGTGCTACCTCTGGGCGATACGAGCAGTACGTC. It encodes CSATSGRYEQYV.

The rearrangement links TRBV12-3 or TRBV12-4 to TRBJ1-1; possibly TRBD1 for D (5 bases). CDR3 length equals 14 residues. V gave up 3 bases and J gave up 0 bases, with 8 bases separating them. CDR3 DNA sequence: TGTGCCAGCAGTTTGGACAATTTGAACACTGAAGCTTTCTTT. The encoded protein is CASSLDNLNTEAFF.

The sample holds many counts of this clonotype. This rearrangement joins TRBV12-3 or TRBV12-4 to TRBJ1-1; D ambiguous. This CDR3 has 12 amino acids. V was cut by 6 bases and J by 0 bases, with 5 bases left in between. CDR3 protein: CASRAMNTEAFF. CDR3 coding DNA: TGTGCCAGCAGAGCGATGAACACTGAAGCTTTCTTT.

The J gene is TRBJ2-1, the V gene TRBV9, with D uncertain. Germline values: CDR1 SGDLS, CDR2 YYNGEE. With 1 base removed from V and 12 bases from J, the gap between germline ends came to 14 bases. The CDR3 is 13 residues long. The chain's CDR3 is CASSVNGEWGQFF. The CDR3 DNA sequence: TGTGCCAGCAGCGTAAATGGGGAATGGGGGCAGTTCTTC.

This clonotype occurred a few times. V usage is TRBV28 and J usage is TRBJ1-3, with D unresolved. This CDR3 is built from 14 residues. The V gene lost 1 base and the J gene lost 3 bases, with 7 bases spanning the gap. From germline, CDR1 is MDHEN and CDR2 SYDVKM. CDR3 DNA: TGTGCCAGCAGTTTATTCCTCCTTGGAAACACCATATATTTT. Translation gives CASSLFLLGNTIYF.

The table lists this clonotype with a few counts. V is TRBV4-2 and J is TRBJ2-5, with 10 bases fitting TRBD2. The V gene's germline CDR1 is LGHNA and CDR2 YNFKEQ. The CDR3 is made up of 16 amino acids. J was trimmed by 5 bases and V by 1 base; bases with no gene match: 7. DNA for the CDR3: TGTGCCAGCAGCCAAGTTTCAGCGGGGGGGCCTGAGACCCAGTACTTC. This translates into CASSQVSAGGPETQYF.

This clonotype was picked up a small number of times. V usage is TRBV7-9 and J usage is TRBJ1-2; D perhaps matches TRBD1 (6 bases). V lost 1 base to trimming and J lost 2 bases, with 11 bases between them. The germline gives CDR1 SEHNR, CDR2 FQNEAQ (reference sequence). The CDR3 has 15 residues. The DNA for the CDR3 is TGTGCCAGCAGCTTAGGCGGGGGCGCCAACTATGGCTACACCTTC. This translates into CASSLGGGANYGYTF.

This clonotype was observed a few times. The chain employs TRBV3-1 and TRBJ2-1, with 12 positions matching TRBD1. V was clipped by 4 bases and J by 8 bases; unmatched bases: 3. Germline V gene data show CDR1 as LGHDT and CDR2 as YNNKEL (reference sequence). There are 14 residues in the CDR3. CDR3 nucleotide sequence: TGTGCCAGCAGCCTAGGGACAGGGGGCTATGAGCAGTTCTTC. Its translation: CASSLGTGGYEQFF.

The rearrangement uses TRBV5-1 and TRBJ2-7; TRBD2 might be the D (6 bases). This CDR3 has 17 residues. Trimming shortened V by 3 bases and J by 4 bases, and 23 bases separated the two germline ends. Germline CDR1 and CDR2: SGHRS and YFSETQ. CDR3 protein: CASSSPSGQRLAYEQYF. The CDR3 DNA is TGCGCCAGCAGCTCTCCTTCGGGGCAGCGGCTAGCGTACGAGCAGTACTTC.

The CDR3 nucleotides are TGTGCCAGCAGCTTGCGCGGGTCCGGCTACACCTTC. This gives the protein CASSLRGSGYTF. V is TRBV5-6 and J is TRBJ1-2, with unresolved D. V shed 1 base and J shed 8 bases, with 9 bases lying between them. This CDR3 is built from 12 residues. Germline values: CDR1 SGHDT, CDR2 YYEEEE.

V and J are TRBV7-2 and TRBJ1-5, with TRBD1 as a possible D gene (5 bases). The CDR3 spans 14 residues. Looked up from germline, CDR1 is SGHTA and CDR2 is FQGNSA. Deletions cut 2 bases from V and 5 bases from J, with 10 bases between. CDR3 sequence reads: CASSLMQGDQPQHF. In DNA, the CDR3 is TGTGCCAGCAGCTTAATGCAGGGTGATCAGCCCCAGCATTTT.